The clone carrying this T cell receptor (beta chain) showed up just a few times. Its antigen is unidentified. These data originate in a study of CD8 T cells in ankylosing spondylitis. Points from the study as a whole: A TCR beta motif made of several highly homologous variants seemed typical of ankylosing spondylitis blood.

CDR3 length equals 15 residues. V was trimmed by 1 base and J by 10 bases, leaving 17 bases between them. Germline CDR1 reads LGHNA; CDR2 reads YNFKEQ. Using its own MiXCR run on the 5' RACE reads, TCRdb lists one record per CDR3 protein. The sample shows more than 650,000 distinct CDR3 sequences, approximately 10% of them seen only once. This sequence was found in a male donor with ankylosing spondylitis. The chain uses TRBV4-2 and TRBJ2-1, with D perhaps TRBD1 or TRBD2 (5 bases each). Sequences were obtained from blood, either unsorted or a sorted T cell fraction (not recorded which). CDR3 sequence: CASSQGLRSEGEQFF. DNA for the CDR3: TGTGCCAGCAGCCAAGGGCTGAGGTCTGAGGGGGAGCAGTTCTTC.